This TCR beta chain is drawn from a study of vaccination effects on CD4 cells after COVID-19. Turning to this clone: The antigen is undetermined.

Libraries were prepared by immunoSEQ multiplex PCR; TCRdb keeps only in-frame clonotypes and omits some of them. The data show about 79,000 clones, with roughly 72% seen just once and 1.5% to 2% held by the top ten. Trimming pared 4 bases from V and 5 bases from J, leaving 12 bases between. The germline CDR1 and CDR2 sequences are SGHRS and YFSETQ. CDR3 length: 14 residues. General study results and limits: Whether induced by infection or by vaccine, clones showed marked clonal contraction late after vaccination.

ViraFEST assay sequencing came after antigen-specific CD4+ T cells were expanded with viral peptide pools. Following culture for about ten days, CD4+ T cells were isolated. People in the vaccine group had not been infected with SARS-CoV-2 before, and their nucleocapsid antibodies were negative. About 2.1 million PBMC were placed in each well, which was supplemented with roughly 9.1 IU/ml IL-2 and about 10 ug/ml peptides. The source material was CD4+ T cells from PBMCs cultured with HCoV-229E spike peptides, sampled before COVID-19 vaccination. This chain connects TRBV5-1 to TRBJ1-4; tentative D call: TRBD1 (6 bases). This clonotype was sampled from a human donor who received a COVID-19 vaccine. The CDR3 DNA follows: TGCGCCAGCAGCGAGGACAGAAACAATGAAAAACTGTTTTTT. Translation gives CASSEDRNNEKLFF.